This is a list of T cell receptor beta chains from one sample in a study of shared clonotypes between healthy human individuals. Here immunoSEQ multiplex PCR was the method, and the copy in TCRdb shows in-frame clones only, minus some. Of around 640,000 clones in the sample, around 96% were seen once. The sample consisted of naive CD8+ T cells sorted from blood. The receptors shown here come from a woman in her twenties or thirties in good health. Both conserved end residues are part of each CDR3. A D gene is named only where the DNA matches it firmly. Rows may omit the clone size; those that give it use once, few, many or a size class.

CDR3: CASSRPVYVDVEQYF; DNA: TGTGCCAGCAGTCGTCCAGTTTATGTCGATGTCGAGCAGTACTTC; V: TRBV2; J: TRBJ2-7; D: .; size: .
CDR3: CASSPRTGRTDTQYF; DNA: TGTGCCAGCAGCCCCCGGACAGGTCGCACAGATACGCAGTATTTT; V: TRBV7-9; J: TRBJ2-3; D: TRBD1; size: .
CDR3: CASTGTHYGYTF; DNA: TGTGCCAGTACCGGGACACACTATGGCTACACCTTC; V: TRBV19; J: TRBJ1-2; D: .; size: .
CDR3: CASSSTGPSYNEQFF; DNA: TGTGCCAGCAGTTCTACAGGCCCTTCCTACAATGAGCAGTTCTTC; V: TRBV9; J: TRBJ2-1; D: .; size: once
CDR3: CASSTGGNTEAFF; DNA: TGTGCCAGCAGCACAGGGGGGAACACTGAAGCTTTCTTT; V: TRBV6-5; J: TRBJ1-1; D: TRBD1; size: .
CDR3: CASSKTGEVQETQYF; DNA: TGTGCCAGCAGCAAGACAGGCGAAGTCCAAGAGACCCAGTACTTC; V: TRBV7-9; J: TRBJ2-5; D: .; size: once
CDR3: CASSLVSGYINEQFF; DNA: TGTGCCAGCAGCTTAGTTTCGGGGTACATCAATGAGCAGTTCTTC; V: TRBV7-9; J: TRBJ2-1; D: .; size: .
CDR3: CASSIDFEETQYF; DNA: TGTGCCAGTAGTATAGATTTTGAGGAGACCCAGTACTTC; V: TRBV19; J: TRBJ2-5; D: .; size: .
CDR3: CASSVRDSYEQYF; DNA: TGCGCCAGCAGCGTGAGGGACAGCTACGAGCAGTACTTC; V: TRBV5-1; J: TRBJ2-7; D: TRBD1; size: .
CDR3: CASRMGERYEQYF; DNA: TGTGCCAGCAGGATGGGGGAGAGGTACGAGCAGTACTTC; V: TRBV2; J: TRBJ2-7; D: .; size: .
CDR3: CASSQEGYFSYNEQFF; DNA: TGTGCCAGCAGCCAAGAGGGCTACTTCTCCTACAATGAGCAGTTCTTC; V: TRBV4-2; J: TRBJ2-1; D: .; size: .
CDR3: CASSQDENEQFF; DNA: TGCGCCAGCAGCCAAGATGAAAATGAGCAGTTCTTC; V: TRBV4-1; J: TRBJ2-1; D: .; size: .
CDR3: CASSSHPGGSFYEQYF; DNA: TGTGCCAGCAGCTCTCACCCCGGCGGGAGTTTTTACGAGCAGTACTTC; V: TRBV7-9; J: TRBJ2-7; D: TRBD2; size: .
CDR3: CASSGGEKLFF; DNA: TGTGCCAGTAGCGGAGGGGAAAAACTGTTTTTT; V: TRBV19; J: TRBJ1-4; D: .; size: .
CDR3: CASGSDSTDNEQFF; DNA: TGTGCCAGCGGCTCCGACAGTACGGACAATGAGCAGTTCTTC; V: TRBV6-6; J: TRBJ2-1; D: .; size: .